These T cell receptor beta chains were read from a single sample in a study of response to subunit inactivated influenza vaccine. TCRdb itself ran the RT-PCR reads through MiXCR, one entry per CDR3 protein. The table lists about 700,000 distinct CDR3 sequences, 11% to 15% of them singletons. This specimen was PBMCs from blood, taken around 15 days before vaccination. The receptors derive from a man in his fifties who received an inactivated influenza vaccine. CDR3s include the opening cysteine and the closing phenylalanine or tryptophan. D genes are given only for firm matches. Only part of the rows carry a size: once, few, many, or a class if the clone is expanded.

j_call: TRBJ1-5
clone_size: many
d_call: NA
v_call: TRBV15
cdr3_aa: CATSRVGGNQPQHF
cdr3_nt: TGTGCCACCAGCAGAGTCGGCGGCAATCAGCCCCAGCATTTT

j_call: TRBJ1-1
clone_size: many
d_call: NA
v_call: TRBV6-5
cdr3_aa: CASSSPETGNTEAFF
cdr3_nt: TGTGCCAGCAGTTCTCCCGAGACAGGGAACACTGAAGCTTTCTTT

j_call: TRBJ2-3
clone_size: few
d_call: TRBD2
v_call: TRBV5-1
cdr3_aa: CASSPSSGRVDTQYF
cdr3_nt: TGCGCCAGCAGCCCCTCCTCCGGGAGGGTGGATACGCAGTATTTT

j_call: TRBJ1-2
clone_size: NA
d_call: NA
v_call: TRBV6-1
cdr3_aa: CASFMAGTNYGYTF
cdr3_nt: TGTGCCAGCTTTATGGCGGGCACTAACTATGGCTACACCTTC

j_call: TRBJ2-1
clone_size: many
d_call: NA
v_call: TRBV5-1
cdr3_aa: CASSYQASYNEQFF
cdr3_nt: TGCGCCAGCAGCTACCAGGCGTCCTACAATGAGCAGTTCTTC

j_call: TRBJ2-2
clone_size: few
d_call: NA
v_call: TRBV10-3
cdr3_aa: CAISESWQNTGELFF
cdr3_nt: TGTGCCATCAGTGAGTCATGGCAGAACACCGGGGAGCTGTTTTTT

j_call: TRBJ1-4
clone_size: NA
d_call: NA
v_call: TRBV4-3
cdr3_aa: CASRHKRSDEKLFF
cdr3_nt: TGCGCCAGCAGACATAAACGTTCGGATGAAAAACTGTTTTTT

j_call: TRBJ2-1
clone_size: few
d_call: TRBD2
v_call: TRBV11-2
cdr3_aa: CASSTSGAPLDEQFF
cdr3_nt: TGTGCCAGCAGCACTAGCGGGGCCCCATTGGATGAGCAGTTCTTC

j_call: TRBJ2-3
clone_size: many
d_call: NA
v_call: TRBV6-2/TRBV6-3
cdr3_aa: CASGSGELVTDTQYF
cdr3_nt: TGTGCCAGCGGTTCCGGGGAGTTGGTCACAGATACGCAGTATTTT

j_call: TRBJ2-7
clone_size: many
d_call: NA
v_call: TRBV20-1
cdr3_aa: CSATRQDLSYEQYF
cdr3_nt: TGCAGTGCTACCCGACAGGACCTCTCCTACGAGCAGTACTTC

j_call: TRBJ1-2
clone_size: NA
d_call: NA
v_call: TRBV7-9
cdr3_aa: CASSITGLGYGYTF
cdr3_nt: TGTGCCAGCAGCATCACAGGGCTGGGCTATGGCTACACCTTC

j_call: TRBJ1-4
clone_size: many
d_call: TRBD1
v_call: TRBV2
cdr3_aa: CASRPGSTLKTGRDEKLFF
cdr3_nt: TGTGCCAGCAGGCCCGGCTCGACGCTTAAGACAGGGCGGGATGAAAAACTGTTTTTT

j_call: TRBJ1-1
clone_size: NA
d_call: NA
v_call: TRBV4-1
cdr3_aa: CASSQYMTVNTEAFF
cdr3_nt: TGCGCCAGCAGCCAATATATGACAGTGAACACTGAAGCTTTCTTT

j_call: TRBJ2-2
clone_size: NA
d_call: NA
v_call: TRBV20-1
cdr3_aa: CSARVGGLGELFF
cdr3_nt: TGCAGTGCTAGAGTAGGGGGGCTCGGGGAGCTGTTTTTT

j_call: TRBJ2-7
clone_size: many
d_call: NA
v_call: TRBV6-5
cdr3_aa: CASSYSIASEQYF
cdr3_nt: TGTGCCAGCAGTTACTCGATAGCAAGCGAGCAGTACTTC

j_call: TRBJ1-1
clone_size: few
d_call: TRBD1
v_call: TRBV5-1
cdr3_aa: CASSDGTGQNTEAFF
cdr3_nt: TGCGCCAGCAGCGACGGGACAGGACAGAACACTGAAGCTTTCTTT

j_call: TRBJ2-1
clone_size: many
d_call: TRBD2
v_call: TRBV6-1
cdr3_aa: CASSEVLAGGDGNEQFF
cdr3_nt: TGTGCCAGCAGTGAAGTACTAGCGGGAGGGGACGGAAATGAGCAGTTCTTC

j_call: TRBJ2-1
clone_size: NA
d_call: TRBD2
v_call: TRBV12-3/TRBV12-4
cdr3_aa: CASSWISGKRYNEQFF
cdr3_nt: TGTGCCAGCAGTTGGATTAGCGGGAAGCGCTACAATGAGCAGTTCTTC

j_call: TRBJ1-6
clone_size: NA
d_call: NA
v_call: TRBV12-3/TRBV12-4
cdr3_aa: CASSYMNSPLHF
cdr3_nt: TGTGCCAGCAGTTACATGAATTCACCCCTCCACTTT

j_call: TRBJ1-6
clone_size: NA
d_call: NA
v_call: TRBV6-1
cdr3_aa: CASRPVSSYNSPLHF
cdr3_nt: TGTGCCAGCAGACCAGTGAGCTCCTATAATTCACCCCTCCACTTT

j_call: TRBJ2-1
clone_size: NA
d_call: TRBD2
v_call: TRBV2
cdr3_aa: CASSVRGGSLNEQFF
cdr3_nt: TGTGCCAGCAGCGTCCGGGGGGGCTCATTAAATGAGCAGTTCTTC

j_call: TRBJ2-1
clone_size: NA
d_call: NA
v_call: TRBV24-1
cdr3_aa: CATSARVGVRGSYNEQFF
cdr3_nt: TGTGCCACCAGTGCCCGAGTCGGGGTTAGAGGGTCCTACAATGAGCAGTTCTTC

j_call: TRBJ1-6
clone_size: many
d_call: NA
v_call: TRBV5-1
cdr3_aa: CASSLEPLQSYNSPLHF
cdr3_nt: TGCGCCAGCAGCTTGGAGCCACTCCAATCCTATAATTCACCCCTCCACTTT

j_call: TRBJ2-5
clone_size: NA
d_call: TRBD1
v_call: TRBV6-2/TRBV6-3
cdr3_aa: CASSGGTGLQETQYF
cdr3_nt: TGTGCCAGCAGTGGAGGGACAGGCCTCCAAGAGACCCAGTACTTC

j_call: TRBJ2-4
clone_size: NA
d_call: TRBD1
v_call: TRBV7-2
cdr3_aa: CASSATGGAKNIQYF
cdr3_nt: TGTGCCAGCAGCGCAACAGGGGGGGCCAAAAACATTCAGTACTTC

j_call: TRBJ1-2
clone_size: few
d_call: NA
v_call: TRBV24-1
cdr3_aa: CATSLGSNYGYTF
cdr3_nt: TGTGCCACCAGTCTCGGGAGTAACTATGGCTACACCTTC

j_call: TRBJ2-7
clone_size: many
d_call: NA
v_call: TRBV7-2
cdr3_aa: CASSLQGARGYEQYF
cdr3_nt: TGTGCCAGCAGCTTACAAGGGGCGCGAGGCTACGAGCAGTACTTC

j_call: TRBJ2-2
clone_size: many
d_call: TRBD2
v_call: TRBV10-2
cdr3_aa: CASSVRRGTGELFF
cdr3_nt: TGCGCCAGCAGTGTTAGGCGGGGGACCGGGGAGCTGTTTTTT

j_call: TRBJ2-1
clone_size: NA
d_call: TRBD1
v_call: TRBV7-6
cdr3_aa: CASSSRPGQGTFGEQFF
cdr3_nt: TGTGCCAGCAGCTCGCGACCGGGACAGGGGACATTTGGTGAGCAGTTCTTC

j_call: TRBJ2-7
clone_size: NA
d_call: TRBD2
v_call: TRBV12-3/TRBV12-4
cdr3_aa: CASSPLELADPYEQYF
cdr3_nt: TGTGCCAGCAGTCCCCTAGAACTAGCGGACCCCTACGAGCAGTACTTC

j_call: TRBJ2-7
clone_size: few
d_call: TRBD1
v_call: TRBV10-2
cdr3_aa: CASNGQGTRYEQYF
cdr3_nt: TGCGCCAGCAACGGACAGGGGACTCGCTACGAGCAGTACTTC

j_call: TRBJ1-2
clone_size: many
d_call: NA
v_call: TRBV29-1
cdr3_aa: CSVPKPGFNDYTF
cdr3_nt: TGCAGCGTGCCCAAACCGGGGTTTAACGACTACACCTTC

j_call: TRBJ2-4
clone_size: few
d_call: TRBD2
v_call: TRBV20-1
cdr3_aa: CSAPKGRGGWNIQYF
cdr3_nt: TGCAGTGCCCCCAAGGGCCGGGGGGGATGGAACATTCAGTACTTC

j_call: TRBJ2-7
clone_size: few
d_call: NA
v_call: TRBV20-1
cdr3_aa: CSAPPEGLYYEQYF
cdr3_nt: TGCAGTGCCCCCCCCGAAGGACTCTACTACGAGCAGTACTTC

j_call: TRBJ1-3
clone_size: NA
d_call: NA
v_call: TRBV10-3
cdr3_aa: CAIQGAGNTIYF
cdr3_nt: TGTGCGATTCAAGGGGCGGGAAACACCATATATTTT

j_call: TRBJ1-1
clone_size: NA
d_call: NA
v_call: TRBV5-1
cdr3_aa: CASSLSWPLTLNTEAFF
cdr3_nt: TGCGCCAGCAGCTTGTCTTGGCCCTTGACCTTGAACACTGAAGCTTTCTTT

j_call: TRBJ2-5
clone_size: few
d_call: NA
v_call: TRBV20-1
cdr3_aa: CSARDFVGAETQYF
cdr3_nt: TGCAGTGCTAGAGATTTTGTGGGGGCTGAGACCCAGTACTTC

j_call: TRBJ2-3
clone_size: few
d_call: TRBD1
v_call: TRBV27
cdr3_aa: CASSPPTGTGITDTQYF
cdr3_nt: TGTGCCAGCAGTCCCCCAACCGGGACAGGGATCACAGATACGCAGTATTTT

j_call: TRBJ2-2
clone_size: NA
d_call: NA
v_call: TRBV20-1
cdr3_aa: CSAPTAGGTGELFF
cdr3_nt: TGCAGTGCCCCAACGGCGGGCGGGACCGGGGAGCTGTTTTTT

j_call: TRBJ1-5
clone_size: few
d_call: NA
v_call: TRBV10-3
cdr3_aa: CAISETGDQPQHF
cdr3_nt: TGTGCCATCAGTGAAACAGGCGATCAGCCCCAGCATTTT

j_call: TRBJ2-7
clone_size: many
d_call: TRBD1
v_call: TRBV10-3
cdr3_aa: CAIRRDRGVYEQYF
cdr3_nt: TGTGCCATCAGACGGGACAGGGGGGTGTACGAGCAGTACTTC

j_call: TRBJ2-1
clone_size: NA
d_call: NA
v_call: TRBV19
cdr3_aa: CASTFSGSSYNEQFF
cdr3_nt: TGTGCCAGTACCTTTAGCGGAAGCTCCTACAATGAGCAGTTCTTC

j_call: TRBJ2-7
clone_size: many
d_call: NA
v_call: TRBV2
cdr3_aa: CASSAGEQYF
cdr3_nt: TGTGCCAGCAGTGCGGGCGAGCAGTACTTC

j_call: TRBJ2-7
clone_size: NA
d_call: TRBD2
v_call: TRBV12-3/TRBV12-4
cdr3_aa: CASSLSAGAMYEQYF
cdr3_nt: TGTGCCAGCAGTTTATCAGCGGGAGCTATGTACGAGCAGTACTTC

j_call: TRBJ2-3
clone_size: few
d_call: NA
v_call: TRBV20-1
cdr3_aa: CSASFRDQVGTDTQYF
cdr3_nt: TGCAGTGCTAGCTTCCGGGACCAGGTTGGCACAGATACGCAGTATTTT

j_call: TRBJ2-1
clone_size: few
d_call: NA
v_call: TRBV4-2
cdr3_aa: CASSQESTGNEQFF
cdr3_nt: TGTGCCAGCAGCCAAGAAAGCACAGGGAATGAGCAGTTCTTC

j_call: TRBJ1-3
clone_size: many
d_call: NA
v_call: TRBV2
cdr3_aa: CATGPGNTIYF
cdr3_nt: TGTGCCACCGGACCTGGAAACACCATATATTTT

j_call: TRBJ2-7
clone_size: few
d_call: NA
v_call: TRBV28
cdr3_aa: CASTPWQALAYEQYF
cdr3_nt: TGTGCCAGCACTCCATGGCAGGCTCTAGCCTACGAGCAGTACTTC

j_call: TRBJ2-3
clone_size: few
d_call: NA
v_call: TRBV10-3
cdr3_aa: CAIRGSRGESTDTQYF
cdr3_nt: TGTGCCATCAGAGGAAGCAGGGGAGAATCCACAGATACGCAGTATTTT

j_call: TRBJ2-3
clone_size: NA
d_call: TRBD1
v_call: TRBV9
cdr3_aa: CASSVGKGQHTDTQYF
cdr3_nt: TGTGCCAGCAGCGTAGGGAAGGGACAGCACACAGATACGCAGTATTTT

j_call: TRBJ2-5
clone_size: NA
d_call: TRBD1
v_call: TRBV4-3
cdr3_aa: CASSPRGPGVRETQYF
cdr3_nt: TGCGCCAGCAGCCCAAGGGGGCCAGGGGTACGGGAGACCCAGTACTTC

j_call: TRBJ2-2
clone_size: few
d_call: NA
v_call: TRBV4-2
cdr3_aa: CASSQEGLAFPTGELFF
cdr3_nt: TGTGCCAGCAGCCAAGAGGGGCTAGCGTTTCCAACCGGGGAGCTGTTTTTT

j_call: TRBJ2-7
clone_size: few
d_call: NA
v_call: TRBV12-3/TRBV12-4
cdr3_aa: CASSTRGRYEQYF
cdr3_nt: TGTGCCAGCAGTACCAGGGGGAGGTACGAGCAGTACTTC

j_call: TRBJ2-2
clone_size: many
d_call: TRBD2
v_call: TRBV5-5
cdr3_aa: CASSPRQAGSTGELFF
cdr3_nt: TGTGCCAGCAGCCCCCGACAAGCGGGAAGTACCGGGGAGCTGTTTTTT

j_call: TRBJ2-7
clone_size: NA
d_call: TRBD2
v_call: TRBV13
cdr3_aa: CASSPLAGGTYEQYF
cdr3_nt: TGTGCCAGCAGCCCCTTAGCGGGAGGGACCTACGAGCAGTACTTC

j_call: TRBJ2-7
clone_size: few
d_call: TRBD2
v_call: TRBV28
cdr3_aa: CASSSGARQTWEQYF
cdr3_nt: TGTGCCAGCAGCAGCGGGGCGCGTCAGACCTGGGAGCAGTACTTC